What follows describes a single T cell receptor (beta chain). The record originates from a study of shared clonotypes between healthy human individuals. Trimming cost V 2 bases and J 6 bases, with 10 bases left between them. This CDR3 spans 13 amino acids. Germline CDR1 and CDR2: MNHEY and SVGAGI. Each PCR replicate from the sorted subsets contained about 200 ng DNA, which is about 30,000 T cell genomes. Original data processing: ImmunoSEQ output held junction-only sequences without quality scores, so filtering differed. Generated by immunoSEQ multiplex PCR, the TCRdb table keeps only in-frame clones and is missing some. For V, J and clone size, that table is used; D and trimming come from the DNA. This table has some 690,000 clones, about 90% appearing once. All of the donors resided in Nashville, Tennessee, and each was a Caucasian adult.

Sequenced: memory CD8+ T cells from PBMCs. Subset here: CD45RO+ cells pooled with CCR7-negative TemRA cells. The V gene is TRBV6-5, the J gene TRBJ1-1, with D maybe TRBD1 (6 bases). The clonotype comes from a man between 18 and 35 years old in good health. Some clones in this sample may be carry-over from other donors' samples. CDR3 protein: CASSYLRGAEAFF. Written as DNA, the CDR3 is TGTGCCAGCAGTTACCTTAGGGGGGCTGAAGCTTTCTTT.